The 23 T cell receptor beta chains below all came from one sample that was sequenced in a study of shared clonotypes between healthy human individuals. The method was immunoSEQ multiplex PCR; TCRdb's version includes in-frame clones alone and lacks a portion of them. Here the sample spans some 2 million clones, 95% being singletons. Sequencing input: naive CD4+ T cells sorted from blood. Subset in this sample: CD45RA+ positively selected. The receptors derive from a man aged 18 to 35 in good health.

Worth noting for this clone: At one end, the junction sequence differs from germline, possibly due to a read error. The chain is built from TRBV30 and TRBJ2-2; D not certain. This CDR3 has 14 residues. The germline V gene has CDR1 GTSNPN and CDR2 SVGIG (reference sequence). The CDR3 loop reads CAWSVNFYTGELFF. The CDR3 nucleotides read TGTGCCTGGAGTGTAAACTTTTACACTGGGGAGCTGTTTTTT.

V is TRBV5-1 and J is TRBJ2-7; 9 bases map to TRBD1. V was clipped by 2 bases and J by 3 bases; unmatched bases: 6. The CDR3 has 15 residues. From germline, CDR1 is SGHRS and CDR2 YFSETQ. The CDR3 protein is CASSLRQGGVYEQYF. In DNA, the CDR3 is TGCGCCAGCAGCTTACGACAGGGGGGAGTCTACGAGCAGTACTTC.

The rearrangement links TRBV6-1 to TRBJ1-2, with 7 bases lining up with TRBD1. With 1 base clipped from V and 5 bases from J, the junction kept 7 bases outside the gene matches. The CDR3 is 15 amino acids. Germline V gene sequence: CDR1 MNHNS, CDR2 SASEGT. The CDR3 nucleotides are TGTGCCAGCAGTGAAGTCCAAGGGGGCGGATATGGCTACACCTTC. It is translated as CASSEVQGGGYGYTF.

CDR3 DNA sequence: TGTGCCTGGAGTGTACTGGGTCTGACAGACGGTAATTCACCCCTCCACTTT. Its translation: CAWSVLGLTDGNSPLHF. V usage is TRBV30 and J usage is TRBJ1-6, with TRBD1 as a possible D gene (5 bases). Looked up from germline, CDR1 is GTSNPN and CDR2 is SVGIG (reference sequence). CDR3 length equals 17 residues. The V and J ends lost 0 bases and 6 bases respectively, with 18 bases between them.

To note about this clone: Different DNA sequences within this sample yield the same CDR3. The chain uses TRBV7-2 and TRBJ1-5; tentative D call: TRBD1 (5 bases). CDR3 size: 15 residues. The V end was cut by 3 bases, the J end by 0 bases, with 9 bases between. Germline V gives CDR1 SGHTA, CDR2 FQGNSA. CDR3 sequence (DNA): TGTGCCAGCAGCTTGACAGCCTATAGCAATCAGCCCCAGCATTTT. This translates into CASSLTAYSNQPQHF.

The rearrangement joins TRBV30 to TRBJ1-3; 10 bases map to TRBD1. J gave up 0 bases and V 0 bases, and 5 bases lay outside the gene matches. The CDR3 contains 17 residues. Germline V gene sequence: CDR1 GTSNPN, CDR2 SVGIG (reference sequence). In DNA, the CDR3 is TGTGCCTGGAGTGTGCTGGGGACAGGGGTCTCTGGAAACACCATATATTTT. Translation: CAWSVLGTGVSGNTIYF.

A single count supports this clone. The CDR3, as DNA: TGTGCCAGCAGTCTCGACAGGTCTGGCTACACCTTC. It specifies CASSLDRSGYTF. The chain has TRBV7-2 and TRBJ1-2; the D gene is possibly TRBD1 (6 bases). This CDR3 contains 12 residues. Germline assignment: CDR1 SGHTA and CDR2 FQGNSA. V shed 6 bases and J shed 7 bases, with 12 bases lying between them.

The genes are TRBV5-4 and TRBJ2-7; a weak D match, TRBD1 (5 bases). Trimming left V 4 bases short and J 1 base short, with 9 bases between. The CDR3 is 13 amino acids. Germline V gives CDR1 SGHNT, CDR2 YYREEE (reference sequence). The CDR3 region is CASSVQASYEQYF. DNA for the CDR3: TGTGCCAGCAGCGTACAGGCTTCCTACGAGCAGTACTTC.

The chain is built from TRBV5-1 and TRBJ2-5, with D unresolved. The germline V gene has CDR1 SGHRS and CDR2 YFSETQ. This CDR3 spans 13 amino acids. The germline V and J ends were trimmed by 4 bases and 5 bases, with 12 bases remaining between them. CDR3 region: CASSSEVGETQYF. In DNA form, the CDR3 reads TGCGCCAGCAGCAGTGAGGTAGGGGAGACCCAGTACTTC. Filled out from reference TRBV5-1 and TRBJ2-5, the complete variable domain reads KAGVTQTPRYLIKTRGQQVTLSCSPISGHRSVSWYQQTPGQGLQFLFEYFSETQRNKGNFPGRFSGRQFSNSRSEMNVSTLELGDSALYLCASSSEVGETQYFGPGTRLLVL.

About this clone: Other nucleotide sequences in the sample specify the same CDR3. V gene TRBV9 combines with J gene TRBJ1-1; D unclear. This CDR3 is built from 15 residues. Germline V gives CDR1 SGDLS, CDR2 YYNGEE. The V gene lost 2 bases and the J gene lost 2 bases, with 13 bases spanning the gap. The CDR3 sequence is CASSVDPGRNTEAFF. CDR3 in DNA: TGTGCCAGCAGCGTGGACCCCGGGCGTAACACTGAAGCTTTCTTT.

This sequence joins TRBV5-1 and TRBJ2-7; TRBD1 matches at 7 bases. V was pared by 0 bases and J by 4 bases, with 7 bases of the junction left unmatched. CDR1 and CDR2 from the germline V gene are SGHRS and YFSETQ. The CDR3 runs 15 residues. The CDR3 nucleotides read TGCGCCAGCAGCTTGGATGGGACAGCTTCTTACGAGCAGTACTTC. Its translation is CASSLDGTASYEQYF.

This chain joins TRBV7-2 and TRBJ1-2; 8 bases align to TRBD1. Per germline, CDR1 SGHTA and CDR2 FQGNSA. Germline trimming cut 7 bases from V and 5 bases from J; bases unmatched to any gene: 12. CDR3 length equals 15 residues. CDR3: CASTTPDRDRYGYTF. In nucleotides, the CDR3 is TGTGCCAGCACCACACCCGACAGGGACAGGTATGGCTACACCTTC.

The sample holds one count of this clone. This chain uses TRBV6-5 with TRBJ1-6; the D is unclear. The V gene lost 6 bases and the J gene lost 10 bases, with 10 bases spanning the gap. The CDR3 contains 12 residues. Looked up from germline, CDR1 is MNHEY and CDR2 is SVGAGI. The CDR3 DNA follows: TGTGCCAGCAGATCCGTAGGGTCACCCCTCCACTTT. It encodes CASRSVGSPLHF.

The V call is TRBV5-4, the J call TRBJ2-1, with 14 bases fitting TRBD2. The length of the CDR3 is 16 residues. V lost 4 bases to trimming and J lost 7 bases; unmatched junction nucleotides: 7. The germline CDR1 and CDR2 sequences are SGHNT and YYREEE (reference sequence). This chain's CDR3 is CASSPPGLAGVNEQFF. CDR3 in DNA: TGTGCCAGCAGCCCCCCGGGACTAGCGGGAGTTAATGAGCAGTTCTTC.

The chain recombines TRBV4-1 with TRBJ2-4; TRBD1 aligns across 10 bases. The CDR3 spans 16 residues. V lost 2 bases to trimming and J lost 7 bases; unmatched junction nucleotides: 8. Germline assignment: CDR1 MGHRA and CDR2 YSYEKL. CDR3 loop: CASSQTEGQGINIQYF. CDR3 sequence (DNA): TGCGCCAGCAGCCAAACGGAGGGACAGGGGATTAACATTCAGTACTTC.

This clone was seen just once. The rearrangement uses TRBV18 and TRBJ1-1; unclear D gene. The CDR3 totals 12 residues. Per the germline V gene, CDR1 is KGHSH and CDR2 is LQKENI. The ends were cut back, 5 bases at V and 5 bases at J, with 9 bases in the middle. The chain's CDR3 is CASSSGITEAFF. In DNA, the CDR3 is TGTGCCAGCTCATCGGGGATTACTGAAGCTTTCTTT.

The chain couples TRBV6-6 to TRBJ2-1, with unresolved D. CDR3 length: 16 residues. Between the trimmed V and J ends, which lost 6 bases and 7 bases, there was a span of 22 bases. Germline values: CDR1 MNHNY, CDR2 SVGAGI (reference sequence). CDR3 loop: CASSLGQTPLRNEQFF. DNA for the CDR3: TGTGCCAGCAGCCTCGGCCAGACCCCTTTAAGAAATGAGCAGTTCTTC.

This chain's CDR3 is CASSIAGGTNYGYTF. In DNA, the CDR3 is TGTGCCAGCAGTATAGCAGGGGGCACTAACTATGGCTACACCTTC. The chain links TRBV28 to TRBJ1-2; TRBD1 matches at 8 bases. The V segment lost 5 bases and the J segment 0 bases; nucleotides outside the gene matches: 5. This CDR3 contains 15 residues. Germline values: CDR1 MDHEN, CDR2 SYDVKM.

V usage is TRBV9 and J usage is TRBJ1-6, with D possibly matching TRBD1 (6 bases). Trimming removed 4 bases from V and 6 bases from J, with 11 bases in between. Per the germline V gene, CDR1 is SGDLS and CDR2 is YYNGEE. This CDR3 contains 14 residues. In DNA form, the CDR3 reads TGTGCCAGCAGCCCTCAGGGGCTTAATTCACCCCTCCACTTT. Translation: CASSPQGLNSPLHF.

This clone came up a few times. This chain connects TRBV5-1 to TRBJ1-6; unclear D gene. The CDR3 covers 15 residues. The germline V gene encodes CDR1 SGHRS and CDR2 YFSETQ. V lost 2 bases, J lost 6 bases, and 12 bases lay in between. CDR3 region: CASSLDGEANSPLHF. For the CDR3, the DNA is TGCGCCAGCAGCTTAGACGGCGAAGCTAATTCACCCCTCCACTTT.

The V gene is TRBV19, the J gene TRBJ1-4, with D tentatively TRBD1 (5 bases). CDR1 is LNHDA, CDR2 SQIVND, per germline (reference sequence). This CDR3 spans 16 amino acids. The germline V and J ends were trimmed by 3 bases and 0 bases, with 11 bases remaining between them. CDR3 loop: CASSIDRPATNEKLFF. The CDR3 bases are TGTGCCAGTAGTATCGACAGACCTGCAACTAATGAAAAACTGTTTTTT.

This clone is a singleton in its sample. The V gene is TRBV30, the J gene TRBJ2-3; possibly TRBD2 for D (6 bases). Germline V CDR1 and CDR2: GTSNPN, SVGIG (reference sequence). This CDR3 has 14 residues. The V gene lost 1 base and the J gene lost 2 bases, with 10 bases spanning the gap. CDR3: CAWSAGDFTDTQYF. For the CDR3, the DNA is TGTGCCTGGAGTGCCGGGGACTTCACAGATACGCAGTATTTT.

V usage is TRBV21-1 and J usage is TRBJ1-2; the table names TRBD1, a call not compared with the DNA. TRBV21-1 is marked as a pseudogene. This CDR3 region has 15 residues. The CDR3 region is CASSPPDRGIDGYTF. For the CDR3, the DNA is TGTGCCAGCAGCCCGCCGGACAGGGGGATAGATGGCTACACCTTC.